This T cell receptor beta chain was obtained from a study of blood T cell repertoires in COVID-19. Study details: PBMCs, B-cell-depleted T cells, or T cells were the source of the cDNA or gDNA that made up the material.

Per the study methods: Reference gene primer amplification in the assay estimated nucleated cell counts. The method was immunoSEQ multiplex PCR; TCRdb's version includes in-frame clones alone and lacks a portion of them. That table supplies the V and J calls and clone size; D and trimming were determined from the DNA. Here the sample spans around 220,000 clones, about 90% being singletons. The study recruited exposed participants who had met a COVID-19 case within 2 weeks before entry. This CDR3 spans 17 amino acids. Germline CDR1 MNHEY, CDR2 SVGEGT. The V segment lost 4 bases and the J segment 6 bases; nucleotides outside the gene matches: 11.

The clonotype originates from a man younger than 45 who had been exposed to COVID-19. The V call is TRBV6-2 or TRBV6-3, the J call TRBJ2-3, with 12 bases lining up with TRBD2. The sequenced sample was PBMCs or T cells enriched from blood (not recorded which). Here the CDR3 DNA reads TGTGCCAGCAGTTTTCGACTAGCGGGGGCCCCTGGCGATACGCAGTATTTT. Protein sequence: CASSFRLAGAPGDTQYF.